The 14 T cell receptor beta chains given below trace back to one sample, sequenced in a study of response to subunit inactivated influenza vaccine (dated by TCRdb to the late 2010s). Library preparation was by RT-PCR. Sequencing instrument: Illumina HiSeq 2500. TCRdb passed the public sequencing reads through fastp at Q25 and MiXCR, retaining productive beta sequences. A single entry per CDR3 protein holds the most common genes and DNA from its merged rows. Here the sample has about 240,000 distinct CDR3 sequences; 10% to 15% occur a single time. Together, the top ten hold 7.8% of the sample. Sequencing used non-naive T cells sorted from PBMCs, obtained roughly 15 days before vaccination. The sample's cell subset or site label, in plain terms: memory T cell fraction. Source of these receptors: a man aged 50 or older who received an inactivated influenza vaccine. Donor details come from another sample of the same person, matched by shared clones.

The chain uses TRBV29-1 and TRBJ2-3; D may be TRBD2 (6 bases). The CDR3 has 14 residues. CDR1 is SQVTM and CDR2 is ANQGSEA in the germline V gene. The V gene lost 2 bases and the J gene lost 6 bases, with 15 bases spanning the gap. CDR3 bases: TGCAGCGTTGAAACGGGAGAGCCCGGGGATACGCAGTATTTT. Translation gives CSVETGEPGDTQYF.

This sequence joins TRBV27 and TRBJ2-1, with D possibly TRBD1 on 6 matching bases. The V gene lost 4 bases and the J gene lost 2 bases, with 12 bases spanning the gap. In germline, CDR1 is MNHEY, CDR2 SMNVEV (reference sequence). The CDR3 has 15 amino acids. The CDR3 coding sequence is TGTGCCAGCAGTTCGGCAGGGGATACCTACAATGAGCAGTTCTTC. Encoded protein: CASSSAGDTYNEQFF.

The CDR3 DNA sequence: TGTGCCAGCAGCTCTCTAGCGGGGATATACTACTACGAGCAGTACTTC. This gives the protein CASSSLAGIYYYEQYF. The chain uses TRBV12-1 and TRBJ2-7; TRBD2 is taken as the D call from the table, unchecked against the DNA. TRBV12-1 is marked as a pseudogene. This CDR3 region has 16 residues.

This clonotype has more than one count but fewer than ten. This chain uses TRBV24-1 with TRBJ2-2; the D is unclear. CDR3 length equals 14 residues. V was cut by 5 bases and J by 5 bases, with 11 bases left in between. Germline CDR1 reads KGHDR; CDR2 reads SFDVKD. This CDR3 reads CATSGRVLTGELFF. CDR3 DNA: TGTGCCACCAGTGGAAGAGTCCTGACCGGGGAGCTGTTTTTT.

This clonotype has only a few counts. The chain combines TRBV3-1 with TRBJ2-4, with D perhaps TRBD2 (5 bases). V dropped 4 bases and J dropped 4 bases, with 14 bases sitting between them. In germline, CDR1 is LGHDT, CDR2 YNNKEL (reference sequence). The CDR3 covers 15 residues. CDR3 sequence reads: CASSLRSGTKNIQYF. The CDR3, as DNA: TGTGCCAGCAGCCTCAGATCGGGAACGAAAAACATTCAGTACTTC.

The J gene is TRBJ2-3, the V gene TRBV6-2 or TRBV6-3; D is perhaps TRBD1 or TRBD2 (5 bases each). Per the germline V gene, CDR1 is MNHEY and CDR2 is SVGEGT. Trimming shortened V by 2 bases and J by 1 base, and 13 bases separated the two germline ends. The CDR3 runs to 16 residues. The DNA of the CDR3 is TGTGCCAGCAGTTACACACCGGGACGCCGCACAGATACGCAGTATTTT. Translating gives CASSYTPGRRTDTQYF.

There are a few counts of this clonotype. The rearrangement joins TRBV7-2 to TRBJ2-1; no firm D call. The CDR3 totals 14 residues. CDR1 and CDR2 (germline): SGHTA, FQGNSA. V gave up 4 bases and J gave up 6 bases, with 13 bases separating them. The CDR3 DNA reads as TGTGCCAGCAGCTATGACCCCTTGGTCAATGAGCAGTTCTTC. Translating gives CASSYDPLVNEQFF.

This clonotype was seen a few times. This chain uses TRBV5-1 with TRBJ1-1; D may be TRBD1 (6 bases). The CDR3 has 14 amino acids. Germline V CDR1 and CDR2: SGHRS, YFSETQ. Between the trimmed V and J ends, which lost 4 bases and 1 base, there was a span of 11 bases. The CDR3, as DNA: TGCGCCAGCAGCCGTACGACAGGGAACACTGAAGCTTTCTTT. This gives the protein CASSRTTGNTEAFF.

This clonotype was counted a few times. The V and J genes are TRBV4-2 and TRBJ2-2; 12 bases agree with TRBD1. This CDR3 region has 16 residues. Germline trimming cut 3 bases from V and 6 bases from J; bases unmatched to any gene: 5. Germline CDR1 reads LGHNA; CDR2 reads YNFKEQ. The CDR3 bases are TGTGCCAGCAGCCACCCCCGGGACAGGGGGCCCGGGGAGCTGTTTTTT. It translates to CASSHPRDRGPGELFF.

This rearrangement joins TRBV24-1 to TRBJ2-1; D unclear. Germline V CDR1 and CDR2: KGHDR, SFDVKD. The V end was cut by 3 bases, the J end by 9 bases, with 11 bases between. This CDR3 is 13 amino acids long. The CDR3 sequence is CATSDEVSREQFF. As DNA, the CDR3 is TGTGCCACCAGTGATGAGGTCAGTCGTGAGCAGTTCTTC.

The rearrangement joins TRBV7-2 to TRBJ2-1; TRBD1 or TRBD2 may be the D gene (5 bases each). This CDR3 is built from 15 residues. Germline CDR1 and CDR2: SGHTA and FQGNSA. V was pared by 2 bases and J by 0 bases, with 8 bases between. The CDR3 loop reads CASSLKGSSYNEQFF. The CDR3 DNA reads TGTGCCAGCAGCTTAAAGGGGAGCTCCTACAATGAGCAGTTCTTC.

There are many counts of this clonotype. The chain joins TRBV10-2 to TRBJ2-2; D is perhaps TRBD1 (6 bases). Trimming shortened V by 2 bases and J by 5 bases, and 6 bases separated the two germline ends. Germline V CDR1 and CDR2: WSHSY, SAAADI. The CDR3 is 13 amino acids. CDR3 bases: TGCGCCAGCAGTGAGACAGGGACCGGGGAGCTGTTTTTT. Its translation: CASSETGTGELFF.

In this sample, this clonotype turned up a few times. The chain has TRBV11-2 and TRBJ2-1; 10 bases are shared with TRBD2. Germline trimming cut 9 bases from V and 6 bases from J; bases unmatched to any gene: 8. CDR1 SGHAT and CDR2 FQNNGV come from the germline V gene. This CDR3 is built from 14 residues. The CDR3 spells CASRAGGPGNEQFF. CDR3 DNA sequence: TGTGCCAGTAGAGCGGGAGGGCCGGGCAATGAGCAGTTCTTC.

This chain joins TRBV7-8 and TRBJ2-2; D is ambiguous. This CDR3 region has 14 residues. The germline CDR1 and CDR2 sequences are SGHVS and FQNEAQ. Trimming took off 2 bases at V and 6 bases at J, with 10 bases between the two ends. The CDR3 is CASSLLGRSGELFF. The CDR3 DNA reads TGTGCCAGCAGCTTATTGGGCAGGTCCGGGGAGCTGTTTTTT.